A single sample is the source of the 22 T cell receptor beta chains below, sequenced in a study of blood T cells in healthy people across ages. Primers used in a second PCR of roughly 6 to 11 cycles were a sample-barcoded 5' primer and a J-beta primer mix. One entry per CDR3 protein results from TCRdb running MiXCR on the 5' RACE reads. The data contain roughly 2 million distinct CDR3 sequences, about 50% of them singletons. Sequencing was performed on blood. These receptors were collected from a woman in her 40s in good health.

The chain joins TRBV18 to TRBJ1-2, with TRBD1 as a possible D gene (5 bases). CDR1 and CDR2 from the germline V gene are KGHSH and LQKENI. This CDR3 region has 15 residues. Trimming pared 6 bases from V and 1 base from J, leaving 15 bases between. CDR3 residues: CASSDNVGGNYGYTF. The CDR3 DNA sequence: TGTGCCAGCTCTGATAACGTCGGGGGTAACTATGGCTACACCTTC.

The chain combines TRBV7-2 with TRBJ2-2; D gene uncertain. V lost 4 bases and J 0 bases, leaving 6 bases between the germline ends. Per germline, CDR1 SGHTA and CDR2 FQGNSA. This CDR3 is 14 amino acids long. CDR3 protein: CASSSTPNTGELFF. The DNA for the CDR3 is TGTGCCAGCAGCTCTACACCGAACACCGGGGAGCTGTTTTTT.

There are a few counts of this clonotype. J is TRBJ2-5 and V is TRBV6-5, with D perhaps matching TRBD1 (5 bases). V lost 6 bases, J lost 3 bases, and 11 bases lay in between. The CDR3 extends over 13 amino acids. Germline-derived CDR1 and CDR2 are MNHEY and SVGAGI. In nucleotides, the CDR3 is TGTGCCAGCAGGAACCCCAGGGAAGAGACCCAGTACTTC. Its translation: CASRNPREETQYF.

V is TRBV20-1 and J is TRBJ1-4; 7 nucleotides agree with TRBD1. The CDR3 is 14 amino acids. Unmatched junction bases numbered 8, after V lost 2 bases and J lost 8 bases. CDR1 and CDR2 from the germline V gene are DFQATT and SNEGSKA (reference sequence). CDR3 sequence: CSARSTGLSEKLFF. In DNA form, the CDR3 reads TGCAGTGCTAGATCGACAGGGCTTAGCGAAAAACTGTTTTTT.

The chain uses TRBV28 and TRBJ2-1; unclear D gene. V lost 5 bases and J 0 bases, leaving 17 bases between the germline ends. CDR1 MDHEN and CDR2 SYDVKM come from the germline V gene. There are 17 residues in the CDR3. CDR3 in DNA: TGTGCCAGCAGTGCCGGTGCCCCTACGATCTCCTACAATGAGCAGTTCTTC. Translated, it gives CASSAGAPTISYNEQFF.

The chain recombines TRBV7-2 with TRBJ2-4; TRBD1 aligns across 7 bases. This CDR3 is 16 amino acids long. Germline-derived CDR1 and CDR2 are SGHTA and FQGNSA. Trimming removed 6 bases from V and 0 bases from J; junction bases left unmatched: 8. In DNA form, the CDR3 reads TGTGCCAGCAGTACACAGGGGACCTTAGCCAAAAACATTCAGTACTTC. This gives the protein CASSTQGTLAKNIQYF.

The gene calls are TRBV10-3 and TRBJ2-5, with a weak D call TRBD1 (7 bases). The ends were cut back, 8 bases at V and 11 bases at J, with 27 bases in the middle. The CDR3 loop spans 15 amino acids. The V gene's germline CDR1 is ENHRY and CDR2 SYGVKD. The CDR3 spells CAIGGTDSSYNEQYF. DNA for the CDR3: TGTGCCATCGGGGGGACAGATTCCTCCTACAATGAGCAGTACTTC.

The chain has TRBV28 and TRBJ2-1; 7 bases map to TRBD1. CDR3 length: 13 amino acids. Trimming at V came to 7 bases and at J to 6 bases, leaving 6 bases not matched to a gene. CDR1 is MDHEN, CDR2 SYDVKM, per germline. The CDR3 nucleotides are TGTGCCAGCAATGCCAGGGGGATCAATGAGCAGTTCTTC. This encodes CASNARGINEQFF.

Notes on this clonotype: A read error may be the cause here, since a much bigger clone is one base away. The rearrangement joins TRBV15 to TRBJ2-5, with D perhaps TRBD1 (6 bases). The V and J ends lost 0 bases and 2 bases respectively, with 7 bases between them. This CDR3 region has 14 residues. Germline values: CDR1 LNHNV, CDR2 YYDKDF (reference sequence). CDR3 coding DNA: TGTGCCACCAGCAGAGAAAGGGGGCAAGAGACCCAGTACTTC. It specifies CATSRERGQETQYF.

This clonotype has a handful of counts. The rearrangement uses TRBV5-6 and TRBJ2-5; D is perhaps TRBD1 or TRBD2 (6 bases each). Between the trimmed V and J ends, which lost 4 bases and 6 bases, there was a span of 19 bases. Looked up from germline, CDR1 is SGHDT and CDR2 is YYEEEE. The CDR3 is made up of 15 amino acids. The CDR3 DNA is TGTGCCAGCAGCCTCGGGACACGCGGGACAAAGACCCAGTACTTC. Translated: CASSLGTRGTKTQYF. Using reference TRBV5-6 and TRBJ2-5 for the parts outside the CDR3, the full variable domain is DAGVTQSPTHLIKTRGQQVTLRCSPKSGHDTVSWYQQALGQGPQFIFQYYEEEERQRGNFPDRFSGHQFPNYSSELNVNALLLGDSALYLCASSLGTRGTKTQYFGPGTRLLVL.

The V and J genes are TRBV7-2 and TRBJ2-6, with TRBD2 matching 10 bases. There are 18 residues in the CDR3. V gave up 2 bases and J gave up 0 bases; unmatched junction bases: 4. The germline gives CDR1 SGHTA, CDR2 FQGNSA. CDR3 sequence: CASSLWASGSSGANVLTF. In DNA form, the CDR3 reads TGTGCCAGCAGCTTATGGGCTAGCGGGAGCTCTGGGGCCAACGTCCTGACTTTC.

Comments on this clonotype: At one of its ends the junction is not consistent with the germline gene, which may arise from a read error. The chain couples TRBV24-1 to TRBJ2-7, with 7 bases aligning to TRBD1. This CDR3 region has 13 residues. Germline CDR1 and CDR2: KGHDR and SFDVKD. The CDR3 sequence is CAASGDSDYEQYF. DNA for the CDR3: TGTGCCGCCAGTGGGGACAGTGACTACGAGCAGTACTTC.

This chain joins TRBV28 and TRBJ2-7; the D gene is possibly TRBD2 (5 bases). The CDR3 has 14 residues. Deletions cut 7 bases from V and 0 bases from J, with 13 bases between. CDR1 and CDR2 (germline): MDHEN, SYDVKM. DNA for the CDR3: TGTGCCAGCATCGACACGGGGAGCTCCTACGAGCAGTACTTC. Translation: CASIDTGSSYEQYF.

The rearrangement uses TRBV29-1 and TRBJ2-7; 11 positions agree with TRBD1. Germline CDR1 reads SQVTM; CDR2 reads ANQGSEA. This CDR3 is 16 amino acids long. Trimming at V came to 3 bases and at J to 1 base, leaving 8 bases not matched to a gene. CDR3 in DNA: TGCAGCGTTGAGTTACGGGGACAGGGGGAGTCCTACGAGCAGTACTTC. It yields the protein CSVELRGQGESYEQYF.

In this sample, this clonotype turned up a few times. The gene calls are TRBV7-2 and TRBJ2-4; the match to TRBD2 covers 7 bases. Germline V lookup: CDR1 SGHTA, CDR2 FQGNSA. The CDR3 is made up of 18 amino acids. Unmatched junction bases numbered 9, after V lost 1 base and J lost 0 bases. This CDR3 is CASSLGWGGELAKNIQYF. In nucleotides, the CDR3 is TGTGCCAGCAGCTTAGGATGGGGGGGGGAGTTAGCCAAAAACATTCAGTACTTC. Based on the CDR3 plus reference TRBV7-2 and TRBJ2-4, the full variable domain is GAGVSQSPSNKVTEKGKDVELRCDPISGHTALYWYRQSLGQGLEFLIYFQGNSAPDKSGLPSDRFSAERTGGSVSTLTIQRTQQEDSAVYLCASSLGWGGELAKNIQYFGAGTRLSVL.

This clonotype was observed a handful of times. The rearrangement links TRBV4-3 to TRBJ2-5, with no clear D. V lost 3 bases, J lost 2 bases, and 7 bases lay in between. In germline, CDR1 is LGHNA, CDR2 YSLEER. The CDR3 runs 13 residues. CDR3 nucleotides: TGCGCCAGCAGCCACAGGAAGCAAGAGACCCAGTACTTC. It translates to CASSHRKQETQYF.

The chain carries TRBV6-6 and TRBJ1-4; a possible D gene is TRBD1 (6 bases). The ends were cut back, 4 bases at V and 8 bases at J, with 20 bases in the middle. Germline V gene sequence: CDR1 MNHNY, CDR2 SVGAGI (reference sequence). The CDR3 runs 16 residues. The CDR3: CASSSPRGKSREKLFF. The CDR3 DNA reads as TGTGCCAGCAGTTCCCCTAGGGGGAAGTCGCGAGAAAAACTGTTTTTT.

This clonotype was seen only a few times. The chain recombines TRBV6-2 or TRBV6-3 with TRBJ2-5; 7 nucleotides agree with TRBD1. Germline loops: CDR1 MNHEY, CDR2 SVGEGT. V gave up 5 bases and J gave up 3 bases; unmatched junction bases: 6. The CDR3 covers 14 residues. CDR3 DNA sequence: TGTGCCAGCAGTCCGGGACAGCCAAAAGAGACCCAGTACTTC. This gives the protein CASSPGQPKETQYF.

This chain links TRBV28 with TRBJ2-3; D may be TRBD2 (5 bases). The V gene lost 7 bases and the J gene lost 5 bases, with 10 bases spanning the gap. The CDR3 runs to 12 residues. CDR1 is MDHEN, CDR2 SYDVKM, per germline. CDR3 sequence: CASTPAGDTQYF. The CDR3 DNA reads as TGTGCCAGCACCCCCGCGGGAGATACGCAGTATTTT. Full variable domain (rest looked up from reference TRBV28 and TRBJ2-3): DVKVTQSSRYLVKRTGEKVFLECVQDMDHENMFWYRQDPGLGLRLIYFSYDVKMKEKGDIPEGYSVSREKKERFSLILESASTNQTSMYLCASTPAGDTQYFGPGTRLTVL.

This clonotype was observed a handful of times. This rearrangement joins TRBV27 to TRBJ2-5; no firm D call. The CDR3 consists of 13 residues. V was pared by 0 bases and J by 3 bases, with 5 bases between. CDR1 MNHEY and CDR2 SMNVEV come from the germline V gene (reference sequence). The CDR3 reads CASSLSAEETQYF. The CDR3 DNA reads as TGTGCCAGCAGTTTATCCGCGGAAGAGACCCAGTACTTC.

The chain combines TRBV28 with TRBJ1-6; D uncertain. The CDR3 consists of 16 residues. V lost 4 bases and J 13 bases, leaving 23 bases between the germline ends. Germline CDR1 is MDHEN and CDR2 is SYDVKM. The CDR3 protein is CASSSPRTGVGWPLHF. CDR3 coding DNA: TGTGCCAGCAGTTCCCCCAGGACCGGTGTTGGTTGGCCCCTCCACTTT.

The rearrangement joins TRBV6-5 to TRBJ2-5; D is possibly TRBD2 (6 bases). TRBJ2-7 explains the end of the DNA better; the J call may be wrong. This CDR3 contains 14 residues. Germline lookup yields CDR1 MNHEY and CDR2 SVGAGI. The CDR3 loop reads CASRMEGIPNEQYF. The CDR3 DNA sequence: TGTGCCAGCCGGATGGAGGGGATCCCCAACGAGCAGTACTTC.